These T cell receptor beta chains were read from a single sample in a study of blood T cells in healthy people across ages. TCRdb re-called the 5' RACE reads with MiXCR, one entry per CDR3 protein. The data contain hundreds of thousands of distinct CDR3 sequences, 49% of them singletons. Source material: blood. Receptors were obtained from an older woman in good health. Each CDR3 is given with its conserved first and last residue. The D gene is left open where the match is weak. Expanded clones get a size class; other rows say once, few or many, or leave the size out.

d_call | j_call | clone_size | v_call | cdr3_aa | cdr3_nt
- | TRBJ2-5 | many | TRBV29-1 | CSARTDQETQYF | TGCAGTGCCCGGACAGACCAAGAGACCCAGTACTTC
- | TRBJ1-2 | - | TRBV18 | CASSPERAYGYTF | TGTGCCAGCTCACCGGAGAGGGCCTATGGCTACACCTTC
TRBD2 | TRBJ2-1 | - | TRBV7-2 | CASSLQAGDYNEQFF | TGTGCCAGCAGCTTACAAGCGGGGGACTACAATGAGCAGTTCTTC
- | TRBJ2-1 | - | TRBV9 | CASNPGYNEQFF | TGTGCCAGCAACCCCGGATACAATGAGCAGTTCTTC
TRBD2 | TRBJ2-2 | - | TRBV25-1 | CASSEQSGRGNTGELFF | TGTGCCAGCAGTGAACAGAGCGGGAGAGGGAACACCGGGGAGCTGTTTTTT
- | TRBJ2-1 | - | TRBV6-1 | CASSGERVGLYNEQFF | TGTGCCAGCAGTGGAGAGCGGGTGGGACTCTACAATGAGCAGTTCTTC
- | TRBJ1-4 | - | TRBV28 | CASSPGAGPREKLFF | TGTGCCAGCAGCCCAGGAGCAGGCCCTAGGGAAAAACTGTTTTTT
TRBD2 | TRBJ2-5 | - | TRBV7-3 | CASSSGTSKGAEQYF | TGTGCCAGCAGCTCCGGGACTAGCAAAGGGGCTGAGCAGTACTTC
- | TRBJ2-5 | - | TRBV20-1 | CSAPLTRQETQYF | TGCAGTGCCCCACTGACTAGACAAGAGACCCAGTACTTC
- | TRBJ1-2 | - | TRBV7-2 | CASSLDGGLYGYTF | TGTGCCAGCAGCCTCGATGGGGGCCTCTATGGCTACACCTTC
TRBD2 | TRBJ2-1 | - | TRBV11-1 | CASSLGSASGRAFEQFF | TGTGCCAGCAGCTTAGGGTCGGCTAGCGGGAGGGCATTTGAGCAGTTCTTC
- | TRBJ2-7 | - | TRBV27 | CASSFEGKTDEQYF | TGTGCCAGCAGTTTCGAAGGGAAAACGGACGAGCAGTACTTC
TRBD1 | TRBJ2-3 | few | TRBV29-1 | CSVTADRGDTQYF | TGCAGCGTCACCGCCGACAGGGGGGATACGCAGTATTTT
- | TRBJ2-7 | few | TRBV9 | CASSPRDFSYEQYF | TGTGCCAGCAGCCCTCGGGACTTCTCCTACGAGCAGTACTTC
TRBD1 | TRBJ2-1 | few | TRBV6-8 | CASNYRDSNNEQFF | TGTGCCAGCAACTACCGGGACAGTAACAATGAGCAGTTCTTC
TRBD2 | TRBJ2-3 | once | TRBV4-3 | CASSRTSFVTDTQYF | TGCGCCAGCAGCCGGACTAGCTTTGTGACAGATACGCAGTATTTT
- | TRBJ1-1 | - | TRBV5-6 | CASSLGTRLNTEAFF | TGTGCCAGCAGCTTGGGGACAAGGTTGAACACTGAAGCTTTCTTT
TRBD2 | TRBJ2-7 | - | TRBV4-2 | CASSQDGLAGTYEQYF | TGTGCCAGCAGCCAAGATGGTCTAGCGGGTACCTACGAGCAGTACTTC
- | TRBJ2-6 | - | TRBV29-1 | CSAANQRTAGGAHSGANVLTF | TGCAGCGCCGCTAACCAGAGGACAGCCGGAGGCGCCCACTCTGGGGCCAACGTCCTGACTTTC
TRBD1 | TRBJ2-1 | many | TRBV7-9 | CASSLMGTEADEQFF | TGTGCCAGCAGCTTAATGGGGACAGAAGCGGATGAGCAGTTCTTC
TRBD2 | TRBJ2-5 | - | TRBV20-1 | CSAPARLRASRGAQYF | TGCAGTGCGCCAGCGCGGTTACGAGCCAGCCGGGGGGCCCAGTACTTC
TRBD1 | TRBJ1-4 | few | TRBV6-2/TRBV6-3 | CASTAKGAWSEKLFF | TGTGCCAGCACCGCGAAGGGGGCTTGGAGTGAAAAACTGTTTTTT
TRBD2 | TRBJ2-7 | - | TRBV20-1 | CSAKPGLADYEQYF | TGCAGTGCTAAGCCGGGACTAGCGGACTACGAGCAGTACTTC
- | TRBJ2-5 | - | TRBV10-3 | CAIRDQETQYF | TGTGCCATCCGGGACCAAGAGACCCAGTACTTC
- | TRBJ2-5 | few | TRBV7-2 | CASRLGWEETQYF | TGTGCCAGCAGACTAGGGTGGGAAGAGACCCAGTACTTC
TRBD2 | TRBJ2-7 | - | TRBV7-9 | CASSVLAGTEQYF | TGTGCCAGCAGCGTGCTAGCGGGAACCGAGCAGTACTTC
- | TRBJ2-3 | - | TRBV4-3 | CASSQDGTGTDTQYF | TGCGCCAGCAGCCAAGATGGGACCGGCACAGATACGCAGTATTTT
TRBD2 | TRBJ2-3 | - | TRBV29-1 | CSVEVDGGTTDTQYF | TGCAGCGTTGAAGTCGACGGGGGGACCACAGATACGCAGTATTTT
- | TRBJ2-1 | - | TRBV9 | CASSNAGFSYNEQFF | TGTGCCAGCAGCAACGCGGGCTTCTCCTACAATGAGCAGTTCTTC
- | TRBJ2-7 | once | TRBV20-1 | CSADPSGYEQYF | TGCAGTGCGGATCCGTCGGGATACGAGCAGTACTTC
TRBD1 | TRBJ2-5 | - | TRBV15 | CATTNRGIGEQYF | TGTGCCACCACCAACAGGGGGATTGGAGAGCAGTACTTC
- | TRBJ2-5 | few | TRBV20-1 | CSALGLQETQYF | TGCAGTGCTCTGGGCCTTCAAGAGACCCAGTACTTC
- | TRBJ1-3 | - | TRBV20-1 | CSARGVSGNTIYF | TGCAGTGCTAGAGGGGTCTCTGGAAACACCATATATTTT
- | TRBJ1-1 | - | TRBV6-5 | CASRQNWGGTEAFF | TGTGCCAGCAGACAGAACTGGGGGGGCACTGAAGCTTTCTTT
TRBD1 | TRBJ1-2 | - | TRBV12-3/TRBV12-4 | CASSPITRTGYGYTF | TGTGCCAGCAGCCCAATTACCCGGACAGGGTATGGCTACACCTTC
- | TRBJ2-5 | - | TRBV27 | CASRGRGEETQYF | TGTGCCAGCAGAGGGCGCGGTGAGGAGACCCAGTACTTC
- | TRBJ2-4 | few | TRBV19 | CASSPPHVKNIQYF | TGTGCCAGTAGTCCACCCCATGTCAAAAACATTCAGTACTTC
TRBD2 | TRBJ2-5 | - | TRBV28 | CASSFPSGTQTQYF | TGTGCCAGCAGTTTTCCTAGCGGGACCCAGACCCAGTACTTC
TRBD1 | TRBJ1-3 | once | TRBV20-1 | CSARGTDAGNTIYF | TGCAGTGCTAGGGGGACAGATGCCGGAAACACCATATATTTT
- | TRBJ2-1 | many | TRBV29-1 | CSVGKVPNEQFF | TGCAGCGTTGGGAAAGTCCCAAATGAGCAGTTCTTC
- | TRBJ2-5 | - | TRBV4-1 | CASSQENRRETQYF | TGCGCCAGCAGCCAAGAAAACCGTAGGGAGACCCAGTACTTC
TRBD2 | TRBJ2-7 | once | TRBV11-2 | CASSLQPSGGSYEQYF | TGTGCCAGCAGCTTACAGCCCTCGGGGGGCTCCTACGAGCAGTACTTC
- | TRBJ1-2 | - | TRBV5-1 | CASSLEVQSNYGYTF | TGCGCCAGCAGCTTGGAAGTCCAATCTAACTATGGCTACACCTTC
TRBD1 | TRBJ2-2 | - | TRBV4-3 | CASSRLDRDTGELFF | TGCGCCAGCAGCCGCCTTGACAGGGACACCGGGGAGCTGTTTTTT
TRBD2 | TRBJ2-3 | - | TRBV29-1 | CSVDGTTNTDTQYF | TGCAGCGTTGACGGGACTACCAACACAGATACGCAGTATTTT
- | TRBJ1-6 | - | TRBV5-4 | CASSLTRDSPLHF | TGTGCCAGCAGCCTGACCCGGGACTCACCCCTCCACTTT